This TCR beta chain derives from a study of T-cell memory formation after mild COVID-19. TCRdb reprocessed the 5' RACE reads via MiXCR and lists one record per CDR3 protein. The data show over 150,000 distinct CDR3 sequences, roughly 13% seen once. Trimming removed 1 base from V and 8 bases from J; junction bases left unmatched: 9. This CDR3 spans 16 amino acids. The germline V gene has CDR1 SGHRS and CDR2 YFSETQ. This receptor was obtained from a man in his late teens or twenties who had mild COVID-19 (a few samples of this study predate the infection). Cell type and time point are not known. V usage is TRBV5-1 and J usage is TRBJ2-1; 10 nucleotides agree with TRBD1. Specimen: PBMCs or a T cell subset sorted from them (not recorded which). The CDR3 nucleotides are TGCGCCAGCAGCTTGAAAATGACAGGGGGCGCCCATGAGCAGTTCTTC. It codes for CASSLKMTGGAHEQFF.